Presented here are 8 T cell receptor beta chains from one specimen sequenced in a study of beta chain features in type 1 diabetes. General study results and limits: In all four CD4+ subsets, TCRB CDR3 length was significantly, moderately reduced in type 1 diabetes.

These receptors' antigens are unknown. Sequencing targeted expressed TCRB transcripts, as all isolated RNA had been reverse transcribed. Data came from immunoSEQ multiplex PCR; TCRdb stores just in-frame clones and leaves some out. Among approximately 600,000 clones listed, around 12% were seen once. What was sequenced was naive CD4+ T cells from blood. Receptors originate from a man aged 25-45 years with type 1 diabetes.

This chain joins TRBV28 and TRBJ2-5; no firm D call. Trimming stripped 8 bases from V and 6 bases from J, with 16 bases between. Germline V CDR1 and CDR2: MDHEN, SYDVKM. This CDR3 is built from 13 residues. CDR3 nucleotides: TGTGCCAGCGCCGCCGAACAGCTAAAGACCCAGTACTTC. Amino acids: CASAAEQLKTQYF.

This clone was seen more than once but under ten times. The V gene is TRBV2, the J gene TRBJ1-2; 10 positions agree with TRBD1. The CDR3 sequence is 14 residues long. Germline values: CDR1 SNHLY, CDR2 FYNNEI. V shed 8 bases and J 3 bases; nucleotides not matched to a gene: 6. The CDR3 sequence is CASRGGQGDYGYTF. Written as DNA, the CDR3 is TGTGCCAGCCGGGGAGGACAGGGGGACTATGGCTACACCTTC.

There are a few counts of this clone. Distinct nucleotide sequences in the sample also encode this CDR3. The chain is built from TRBV6-5 and TRBJ2-7; D is possibly TRBD1 (6 bases). Germline CDR1 MNHEY, CDR2 SVGAGI. The V end was cut by 0 bases, the J end by 0 bases, with 9 bases between. CDR3 length equals 15 residues. The CDR3, as DNA: TGTGCCAGCAGTTACTCGACAGGCGGCTCCTACGAGCAGTACTTC. Translating gives CASSYSTGGSYEQYF.

The V gene is TRBV15, the J gene TRBJ2-6; D ambiguous. The CDR3 has 15 amino acids. V lost 1 base and J lost 0, with 4 bases in between. Germline values: CDR1 LNHNV, CDR2 YYDKDF (reference sequence). The CDR3 is CATSRVNSGANVLTF. The CDR3 nucleotides are TGTGCCACCAGCAGAGTCAACTCTGGGGCCAACGTCCTGACTTTC.

This clone has only a few counts. The chain links TRBV27 to TRBJ2-1; D is tentatively TRBD1 or TRBD2 (5 bases each). CDR3 size: 17 residues. The ends were cut back, 2 bases at V and 7 bases at J, with 21 bases in the middle. In germline, CDR1 is MNHEY, CDR2 SMNVEV (reference sequence). The CDR3 DNA is TGTGCCAGCAGTTTACTCGGCCCGGCAGGGAGTTTTAATGAGCAGTTCTTC. This gives the protein CASSLLGPAGSFNEQFF.

This clone appeared a few times. The V and J genes are TRBV7-2 and TRBJ2-2; 10 nucleotides agree with TRBD1. The germline gives CDR1 SGHTA, CDR2 FQGNSA. This CDR3 contains 14 residues. Unmatched junction bases numbered 8, after V lost 3 bases and J lost 13 bases. In DNA form, the CDR3 reads TGTGCCAGCAGCTTCAACGGACAGGGGGAGGTGCTGTTTTTT. Amino acid sequence: CASSFNGQGEVLFF. Full variable domain (missing parts from reference TRBV7-2 and TRBJ2-2): GAGVSQSPSNKVTEKGKDVELRCDPISGHTALYWYRQSLGQGLEFLIYFQGNSAPDKSGLPSDRFSAERTGGSVSTLTIQRTQQEDSAVYLCASSFNGQGEVLFFGEGSRLTVL.

This clone was seen many times. The DNA of the CDR3 is TGTGCCAGCAGCAAAGGTCGCACCGAGAGATACAATGAGCAGTTCTTC. This gives the protein CASSKGRTERYNEQFF. The chain has TRBV21-1 and TRBJ2-1; TRBD2, the D gene given by the table, was not confirmed from the DNA. TRBV21-1 is a pseudogene segment. The CDR3 extends over 16 amino acids.

This clone came up many times. This chain links TRBV23-1 with TRBJ2-4; D is uncertain. TRBV23-1 counts as an open reading frame of uncertain function. The V gene lost 4 bases and the J gene lost 0 bases, with 10 bases spanning the gap. The CDR3 has 15 residues. Here the CDR3 DNA reads TGCGCCAGCAGTCGGGAAAGGATAGCCAAAAACATTCAGTACTTC. This encodes CASSRERIAKNIQYF.